This T cell receptor beta chain appears in the sequencing data of a study of T-cell reconstitution after alpha-beta-depleted transplantation in children. Germline lookup yields CDR1 SGHRS and CDR2 YFSETQ. The CDR3 loop spans 19 amino acids. J lost 1 base, V lost 4 bases, and 10 bases had no gene match. Unique molecular identifiers featured in how the TCRbeta library was prepared. TCRdb fed the PCR reads into MiXCR, producing one record per CDR3 protein. The sample includes nearly 550,000 distinct CDR3 sequences, around 18% seen only once; the top ten take 3% to 4%. In this sample, this clonotype turned up a few times.

The sequences come from PBMCs from the stem cell graft donor, collected from the stem cell graft. The clonotype was recovered from a human donor who donated a stem cell graft to a child with acute lymphoblastic leukemia. The rearrangement uses TRBV5-1 and TRBJ2-4; 14 positions match TRBD2. This CDR3 reads CASSTSWGLAGEAKNIQYF. The CDR3 DNA is TGCGCCAGCAGCACGAGCTGGGGACTAGCGGGAGAGGCCAAAAACATTCAGTACTTC.